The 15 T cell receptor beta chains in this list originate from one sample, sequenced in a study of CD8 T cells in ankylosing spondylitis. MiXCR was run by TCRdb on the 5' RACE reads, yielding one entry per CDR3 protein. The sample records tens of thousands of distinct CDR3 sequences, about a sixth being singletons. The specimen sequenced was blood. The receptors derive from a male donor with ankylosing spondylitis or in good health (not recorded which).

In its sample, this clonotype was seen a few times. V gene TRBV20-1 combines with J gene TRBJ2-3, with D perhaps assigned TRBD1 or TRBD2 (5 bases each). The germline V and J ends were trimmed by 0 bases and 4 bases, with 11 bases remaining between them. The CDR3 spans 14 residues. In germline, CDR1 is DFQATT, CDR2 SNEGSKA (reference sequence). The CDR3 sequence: CSARDRVGADTQYF. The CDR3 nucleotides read TGCAGTGCTAGAGATCGGGTGGGGGCAGATACGCAGTATTTT.

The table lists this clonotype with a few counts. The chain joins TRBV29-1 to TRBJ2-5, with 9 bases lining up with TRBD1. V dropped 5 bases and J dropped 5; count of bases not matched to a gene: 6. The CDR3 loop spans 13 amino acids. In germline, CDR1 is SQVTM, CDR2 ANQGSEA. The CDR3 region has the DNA TGCAGCGTTTCGGGACAGGGCCACGAGACCCAGTACTTC. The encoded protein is CSVSGQGHETQYF.

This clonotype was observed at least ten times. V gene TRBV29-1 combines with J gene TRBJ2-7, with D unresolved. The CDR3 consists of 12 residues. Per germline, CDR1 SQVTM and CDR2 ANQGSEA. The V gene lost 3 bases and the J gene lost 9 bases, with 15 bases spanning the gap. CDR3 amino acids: CSVEVPGMVQYF. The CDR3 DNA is TGCAGCGTTGAGGTCCCGGGTATGGTGCAGTACTTC.

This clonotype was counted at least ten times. The CDR3 reads CSVAHRGREQYF. CDR3 nucleotide sequence: TGCAGCGTTGCTCACAGGGGGAGGGAGCAGTACTTC. The chain couples TRBV29-1 to TRBJ2-7; 8 bases line up with TRBD1. The V segment lost 4 bases and the J segment 7 bases; nucleotides outside the gene matches: 6. This CDR3 is 12 amino acids long. Per germline, CDR1 SQVTM and CDR2 ANQGSEA.

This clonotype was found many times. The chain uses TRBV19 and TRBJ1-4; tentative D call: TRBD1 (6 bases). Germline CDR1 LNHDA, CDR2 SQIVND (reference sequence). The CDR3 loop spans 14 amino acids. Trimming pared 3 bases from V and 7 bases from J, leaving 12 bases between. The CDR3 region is CASSINRESEKLFF. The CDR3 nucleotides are TGTGCCAGTAGTATCAACAGGGAAAGTGAAAAACTGTTTTTT.

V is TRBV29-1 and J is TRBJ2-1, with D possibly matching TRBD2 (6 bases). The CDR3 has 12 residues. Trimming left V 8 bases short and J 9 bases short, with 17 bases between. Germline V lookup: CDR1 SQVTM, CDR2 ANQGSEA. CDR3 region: CSLRSGSGEQFF. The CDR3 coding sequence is TGCAGCCTTCGGTCCGGGAGTGGTGAGCAGTTCTTC.

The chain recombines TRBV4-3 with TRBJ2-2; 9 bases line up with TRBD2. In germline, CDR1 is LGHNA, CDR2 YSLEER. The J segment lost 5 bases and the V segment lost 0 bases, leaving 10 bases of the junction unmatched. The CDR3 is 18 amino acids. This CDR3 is CASSQDPGSGSRTGELFF. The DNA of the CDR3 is TGCGCCAGCAGCCAAGATCCTGGTAGCGGGAGTAGGACCGGGGAGCTGTTTTTT.

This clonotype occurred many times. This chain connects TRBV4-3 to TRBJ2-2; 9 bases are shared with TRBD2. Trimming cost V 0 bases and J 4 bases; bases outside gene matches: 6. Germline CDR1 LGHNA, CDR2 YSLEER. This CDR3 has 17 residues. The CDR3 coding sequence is TGCGCCAGCAGCCAAGACAGCTCTAGCGGGGCCACCGGGGAGCTGTTTTTT. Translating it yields CASSQDSSSGATGELFF.

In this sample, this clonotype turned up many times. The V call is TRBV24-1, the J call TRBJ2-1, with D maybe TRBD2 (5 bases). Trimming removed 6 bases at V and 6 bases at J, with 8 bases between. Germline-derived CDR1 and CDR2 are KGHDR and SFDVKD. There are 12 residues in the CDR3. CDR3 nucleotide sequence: TGTGCCACCAGTATGGCGGGCAATGAGCAGTTCTTC. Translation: CATSMAGNEQFF.

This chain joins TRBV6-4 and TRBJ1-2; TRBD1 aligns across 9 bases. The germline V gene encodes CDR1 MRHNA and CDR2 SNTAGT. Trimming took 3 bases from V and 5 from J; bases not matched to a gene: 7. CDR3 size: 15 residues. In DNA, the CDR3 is TGTGCCAGCAGTGAGGGGACAGGGTCCTCTTATGGCTACACCTTC. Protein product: CASSEGTGSSYGYTF.

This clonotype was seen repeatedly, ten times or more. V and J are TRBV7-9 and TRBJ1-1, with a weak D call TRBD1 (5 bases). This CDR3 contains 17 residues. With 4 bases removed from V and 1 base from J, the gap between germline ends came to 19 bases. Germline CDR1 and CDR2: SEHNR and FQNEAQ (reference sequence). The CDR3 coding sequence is TGTGCCAGCAGCTCCTTACCCAGCGGCAGGGAGAACACTGAAGCTTTCTTT. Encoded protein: CASSSLPSGRENTEAFF.

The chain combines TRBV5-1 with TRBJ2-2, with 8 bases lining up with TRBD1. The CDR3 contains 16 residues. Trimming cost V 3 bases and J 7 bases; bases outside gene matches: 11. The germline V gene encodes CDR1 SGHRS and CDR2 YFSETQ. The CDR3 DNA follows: TGCGCCAGCAGCTCCACTTTCAGGGGGCGCGGCGGGGAGCTGTTTTTT. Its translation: CASSSTFRGRGGELFF.

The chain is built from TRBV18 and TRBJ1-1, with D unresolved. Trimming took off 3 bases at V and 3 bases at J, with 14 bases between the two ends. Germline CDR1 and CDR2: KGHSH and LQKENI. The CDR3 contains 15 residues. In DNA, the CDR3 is TGTGCCAGCTCACCCCGCCCTCAGCAAGACACTGAAGCTTTCTTT. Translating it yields CASSPRPQQDTEAFF.

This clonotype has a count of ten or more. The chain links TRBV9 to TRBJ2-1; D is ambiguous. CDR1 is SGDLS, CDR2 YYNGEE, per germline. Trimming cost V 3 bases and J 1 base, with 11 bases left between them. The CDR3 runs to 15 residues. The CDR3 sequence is CASSAREKSYNEQFF. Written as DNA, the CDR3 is TGTGCCAGCAGCGCCCGAGAGAAATCCTACAATGAGCAGTTCTTC. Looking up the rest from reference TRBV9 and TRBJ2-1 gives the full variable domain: DSGVTQTPKHLITATGQRVTLRCSPRSGDLSVYWYQQSLDQGLQFLIQYYNGEERAKGNILERFSAQQFPDLHSELNLSSLELGDSALYFCASSAREKSYNEQFFGPGTRLTVL.

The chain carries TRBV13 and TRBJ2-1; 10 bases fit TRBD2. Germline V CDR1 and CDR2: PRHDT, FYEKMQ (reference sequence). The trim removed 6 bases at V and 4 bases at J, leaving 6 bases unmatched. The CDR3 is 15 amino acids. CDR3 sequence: CASSEAGGIYNEQFF. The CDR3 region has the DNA TGTGCCAGCAGTGAAGCGGGGGGGATTTACAATGAGCAGTTCTTC.